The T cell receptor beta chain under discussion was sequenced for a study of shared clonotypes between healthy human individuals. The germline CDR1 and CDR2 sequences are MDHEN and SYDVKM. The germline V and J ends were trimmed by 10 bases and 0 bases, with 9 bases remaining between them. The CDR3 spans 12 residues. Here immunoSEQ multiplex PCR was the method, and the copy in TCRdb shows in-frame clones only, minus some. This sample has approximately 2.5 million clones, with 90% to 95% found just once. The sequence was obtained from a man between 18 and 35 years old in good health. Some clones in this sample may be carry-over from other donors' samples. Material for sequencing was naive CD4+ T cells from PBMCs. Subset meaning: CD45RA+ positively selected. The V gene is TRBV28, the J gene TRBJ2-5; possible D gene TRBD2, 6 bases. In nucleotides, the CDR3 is TGTGCCACCGGGGGTAACCAAGAGACCCAGTACTTC. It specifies CATGGNQETQYF.